This T cell receptor (beta chain) was obtained from a study of blood T cell repertoires in COVID-19 (dated by TCRdb to about 2020). Describing the broader study: Collaborator samples came from the United States, Italy and Spain and covered acute and convalescent phases of COVID-19. The prospective study material was composed of cDNA or gDNA derived from T cells, B-cell-depleted T cells, or PBMCs. Samples were obtained from the ongoing ImmuneRACE study (first 160 participants) and from some 1,200 subjects provided by 6 global collaborators. Where HLA class I and class II types were available, the types were taken from metadata supplied by the sample provider, not from assay-based typing. Nearly every sample came with metadata listing a de-identified subject ID, COVID-19 status, age in years and sex. The dataset comprised deeply sampled blood TCRbeta repertoires from subjects exposed to, actively infected with, or recovered from COVID-19. A freely available public database, intended as a resource for researchers studying the immune response to SARS-CoV-2, is where the repertoires were released. Paper-wide results and their limitations: How much clinical and demographic metadata was included differed by source and by participant, and the metadata was provided uncurated.

TCRbeta CDR3 regions were amplified from genomic DNA by means of the immunoSEQ Assay, a bias-controlled multiplex PCR. Processing in the source paper ran as follows. Within the assay, amplification of reference gene primers was used to estimate how many nucleated cells each sample contained. To quantify the absolute abundance of each unique TCRbeta CDR3 rearrangement, sequence reads were collapsed and filtered. For each sample, productive Simpson clonality was calculated as the square root of Simpson's diversity index across productive rearrangements. The immuneACCESS repertoire file appears here via TCRdb, limited to in-frame rearrangements. These files lack a portion of the clones; in checked studies, under half of the deficit traces to unresolved V genes, and the cause of the others is not known. The DNA gave D and trimming, while V, J and clone size come from that table. A total of over 600,000 clones appear in this sample, more than 80% of them only once. The biggest ten clones account for about 0.26% of the sample.

Each collaborating institution followed its own protocols to collect whole blood in K2EDTA tubes. For TCRbeta analysis, collaborators shipped samples as frozen whole blood, isolated PBMCs, or DNA extracted from either of those sample types. Notes on this clone: Its specific antigen is unknown. No base-level quality is on record; no much larger clone is a single base apart.

The CDR3 goes from the cysteine to the phenylalanine over 14 residues. Only the CDR3 region is kept as DNA, spanning 42 bases read in frame from base 1. Deletion took 4 bases off V and 4 bases off J, with a span of 13 bases between the germline ends. From a lookup of the germline V gene, CDR1 and CDR2 are SNHLY and FYNNEI. Recombination joined TRBV2 with TRBJ1-1; a tentative D call is TRBD1 (6 bases match). Source material: peripheral blood. This sequence originates from a woman younger than 35 with acute or convalescent COVID-19. DNA sequence: TGTGCCAGCAGTGTGGCAGGGGAGGGCACTGAAGCTTTCTTT. It translates as CASSVAGEGTEAFF.